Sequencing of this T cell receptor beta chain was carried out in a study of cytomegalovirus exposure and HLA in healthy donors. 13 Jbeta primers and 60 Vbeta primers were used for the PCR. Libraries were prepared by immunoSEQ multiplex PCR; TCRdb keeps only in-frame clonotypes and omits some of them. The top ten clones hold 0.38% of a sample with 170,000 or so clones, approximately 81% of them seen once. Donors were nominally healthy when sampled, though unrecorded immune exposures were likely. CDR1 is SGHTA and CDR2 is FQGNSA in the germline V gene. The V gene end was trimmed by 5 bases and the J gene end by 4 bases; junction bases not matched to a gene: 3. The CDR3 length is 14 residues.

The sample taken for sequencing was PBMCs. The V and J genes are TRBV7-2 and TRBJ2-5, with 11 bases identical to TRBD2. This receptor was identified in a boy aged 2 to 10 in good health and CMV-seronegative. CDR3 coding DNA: TGTGCCAGCAGCCCAGGACTAGCGGGAGAGACCCAGTACTTC. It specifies CASSPGLAGETQYF.